These 13 T cell receptor beta chains were all obtained from the same sample, sequenced in a study of early T cells in non-severe SARS-CoV-2 infection. TCRdb ran MiXCR on the 5' RACE reads and lists one entry per CDR3 protein. This sample carries around 55,000 distinct CDR3 sequences, around 12% of them seen once, and the ten largest clones take roughly 3.4%. Material: whole blood. These TCRs come from an adult who was a healthcare worker with PCR-confirmed SARS-CoV-2 infection or an uninfected control (not recorded which).

This chain uses TRBV5-1 with TRBJ2-1; a possible D gene is TRBD1 (6 bases). CDR1 is SGHRS and CDR2 is YFSETQ in the germline V gene. The V gene lost 4 bases and the J gene lost 7 bases, with 12 bases spanning the gap. The CDR3 runs to 13 residues. The CDR3 sequence is CASSQGQNNEQFF. In DNA, the CDR3 is TGCGCCAGCAGCCAAGGACAGAATAATGAGCAGTTCTTC.

This clonotype appeared a few times. The chain is built from TRBV25-1 and TRBJ2-3; D perhaps matches TRBD2 (6 bases). The germline CDR1 and CDR2 sequences are MGHDK and SYGVNS. CDR3 length: 12 amino acids. Trimming removed 5 bases at V and 3 bases at J, with 6 bases between. Here the CDR3 reads CASSRGTDTQYF. In nucleotides, the CDR3 is TGTGCCAGCAGTCGGGGGACAGATACGCAGTATTTT.

This clonotype was recorded a few times. The chain uses TRBV18 and TRBJ1-1, with D possibly matching TRBD1 (5 bases). The CDR3 length is 15 residues. Trimming left V 1 base short and J 5 bases short, with 14 bases between. The germline gives CDR1 KGHSH, CDR2 LQKENI. The CDR3 nucleotides read TGTGCCAGCTCACCACAACAGGCCCTGGGGACTGAAGCTTTCTTT. This gives the protein CASSPQQALGTEAFF.

Many counts were recorded for this clonotype. The chain carries TRBV2 and TRBJ2-5, with a tentative D call TRBD1 (6 bases). Germline-derived CDR1 and CDR2 are SNHLY and FYNNEI. The CDR3 covers 12 residues. V was cut by 10 bases and J by 4 bases, with 13 bases left in between. The CDR3 nucleotides are TGTGCCACCACAGGGTTAGGAGAGACCCAGTACTTC. It translates to CATTGLGETQYF.

This clonotype showed up many times. The chain has TRBV20-1 and TRBJ2-7; 15 bases map to TRBD2. The V segment lost 6 bases and the J segment 4 bases; nucleotides outside the gene matches: 4. CDR1 and CDR2 (germline): DFQATT, SNEGSKA (reference sequence). This CDR3 spans 14 amino acids. CDR3 DNA sequence: TGCAGTGCACTCGGGACTAGCGGGAGGTACGAGCAGTACTTC. Protein sequence: CSALGTSGRYEQYF.

The V and J genes are TRBV20-1 and TRBJ2-7, with a tentative D call TRBD1 (6 bases). Looked up from germline, CDR1 is DFQATT and CDR2 is SNEGSKA (reference sequence). This CDR3 spans 14 amino acids. V lost 0 bases, J lost 2 bases, and 11 bases lay in between. The CDR3 DNA sequence: TGCAGTGCTAGAGATCTGAGGGGGACCTACGAGCAGTACTTC. Translation: CSARDLRGTYEQYF.

This clonotype occurred a few times. CDR3 amino acids: CASSVRGTSPEAFF. CDR3 sequence (DNA): TGTGCCAGCAGTGTCAGGGGGACGTCCCCTGAAGCTTTCTTT. The chain carries TRBV2 and TRBJ1-1; 7 positions match TRBD1. The V gene's germline CDR1 is SNHLY and CDR2 FYNNEI. The V gene end was trimmed by 4 bases and the J gene end by 6 bases; junction bases not matched to a gene: 8. This CDR3 is built from 14 residues.

This clonotype was detected many times. The genes are TRBV27 and TRBJ2-1; 8 nucleotides align to TRBD2. From germline, CDR1 is MNHEY and CDR2 SMNVEV (reference sequence). Trimming at V came to 3 bases and at J to 4 bases, leaving 8 bases not matched to a gene. CDR3 length: 16 residues. Written as DNA, the CDR3 is TGTGCCAGCAGTTTGGCAGCTAGCGGGTTATACAATGAGCAGTTCTTC. Translating gives CASSLAASGLYNEQFF.

The V call is TRBV7-9, the J call TRBJ2-7, with 11 bases fitting TRBD2. CDR3 length equals 20 residues. Per the germline V gene, CDR1 is SEHNR and CDR2 is FQNEAQ (reference sequence). V shed 0 bases, J shed 4 bases, and the junction held 17 bases outside the gene matches. The CDR3 DNA follows: TGTGCCAGCAGCTTAGCTCAGGGCTACAGACTAGCGGGGCGCTCATACGAGCAGTACTTC. Translation gives CASSLAQGYRLAGRSYEQYF.

The table lists this clonotype with a few counts. The chain links TRBV29-1 to TRBJ1-2, with D perhaps TRBD1 (6 bases). CDR3 length equals 12 residues. Trimming removed 7 bases from V and 2 bases from J, with 11 bases in between. The V gene's germline CDR1 is SQVTM and CDR2 ANQGSEA. The CDR3 is CSAGAGNYGYTF. In nucleotides, the CDR3 is TGCAGCGCAGGGGCGGGGAACTATGGCTACACCTTC.

This clonotype was found a few times. The V and J genes are TRBV13 and TRBJ1-1; D is unclear. The V end was cut by 4 bases, the J end by 5 bases, with 17 bases between. From germline, CDR1 is PRHDT and CDR2 FYEKMQ (reference sequence). The CDR3 consists of 15 residues. For the CDR3, the DNA is TGTGCCAGCAGCTCTTGGACCGAGCCTCGGACTGAAGCTTTCTTT. Amino acids: CASSSWTEPRTEAFF.

V and J are TRBV28 and TRBJ2-1; no reliable D call. V lost 6 bases to trimming and J lost 1 base, with 13 bases between them. The CDR3 spans 15 residues. The germline V gene has CDR1 MDHEN and CDR2 SYDVKM. The CDR3 DNA is TGTGCCAGCAGCACCGGCCCGATATCCTACAATGAGCAGTTCTTC. Protein sequence: CASSTGPISYNEQFF.

In its sample, this clonotype was seen many times. The chain employs TRBV6-5 and TRBJ2-3, with D hard to call. The CDR3 has 15 residues. The germline V and J ends were trimmed by 5 bases and 0 bases, with 12 bases remaining between them. Germline V gives CDR1 MNHEY, CDR2 SVGAGI. CDR3 sequence (DNA): TGTGCCAGCAGTCCCCAGGCGGCTAGCACAGATACGCAGTATTTT. Its translation: CASSPQAASTDTQYF.